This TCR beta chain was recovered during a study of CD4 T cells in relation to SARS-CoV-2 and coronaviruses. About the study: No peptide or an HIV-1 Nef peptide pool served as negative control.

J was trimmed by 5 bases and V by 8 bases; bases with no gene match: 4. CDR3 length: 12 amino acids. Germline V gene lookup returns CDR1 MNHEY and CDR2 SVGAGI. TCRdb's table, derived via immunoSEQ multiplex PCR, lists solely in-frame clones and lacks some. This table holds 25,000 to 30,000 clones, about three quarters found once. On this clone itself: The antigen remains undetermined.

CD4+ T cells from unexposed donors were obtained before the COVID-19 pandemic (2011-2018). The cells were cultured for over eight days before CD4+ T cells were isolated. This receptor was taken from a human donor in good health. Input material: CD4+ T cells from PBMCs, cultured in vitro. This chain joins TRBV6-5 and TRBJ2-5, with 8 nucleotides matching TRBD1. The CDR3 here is CASQWTGETQYF. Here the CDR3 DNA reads TGTGCCAGCCAATGGACAGGGGAGACCCAGTACTTC.